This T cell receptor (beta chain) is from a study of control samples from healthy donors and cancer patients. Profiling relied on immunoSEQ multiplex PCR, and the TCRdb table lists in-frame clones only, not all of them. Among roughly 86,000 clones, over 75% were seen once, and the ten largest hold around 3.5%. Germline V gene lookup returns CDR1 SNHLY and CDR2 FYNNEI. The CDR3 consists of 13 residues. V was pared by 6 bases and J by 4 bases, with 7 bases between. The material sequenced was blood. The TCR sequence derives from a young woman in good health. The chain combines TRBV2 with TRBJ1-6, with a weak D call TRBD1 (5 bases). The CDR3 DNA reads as TGTGCCAGCAGACAGGCATATAATTCACCCCTCCACTTT. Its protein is CASRQAYNSPLHF.